This T cell receptor beta chain is from a study of blood T cell repertoires in COVID-19. Study context: The United States, Italy and Spain were the sources of the acute and convalescent COVID-19 samples. T cells, B-cell-depleted T cells, or PBMCs supplied cDNA or gDNA.

This clone was detected a few times. There are 15 residues in the CDR3. With V trimmed by 6 bases and J by 5 bases, 10 bases remained unmatched. Germline-derived CDR1 and CDR2 are MNHNS and SASEGT. Source study methods: Scientists estimated how many nucleated cells there were by amplifying reference gene primers. Using immunoSEQ multiplex PCR, the repertoire was profiled, and TCRdb retains in-frame clones only, with some absent. V and J calls and clone size are copied from that table; D and trimming were computed from the DNA. The sample lists under 200,000 clones; about 86% were seen once. The sequenced sample was peripheral blood. The V gene is TRBV6-1, the J gene TRBJ2-7; TRBD2 matches 10 bases. The receptor comes from a man aged 45 to 65 with active or convalescent COVID-19. For the CDR3, the DNA is TGTGCCAGCAGGAAGCCTCTAGCGGGAGTTGACGAGCAGTACTTC. Translation gives CASRKPLAGVDEQYF.